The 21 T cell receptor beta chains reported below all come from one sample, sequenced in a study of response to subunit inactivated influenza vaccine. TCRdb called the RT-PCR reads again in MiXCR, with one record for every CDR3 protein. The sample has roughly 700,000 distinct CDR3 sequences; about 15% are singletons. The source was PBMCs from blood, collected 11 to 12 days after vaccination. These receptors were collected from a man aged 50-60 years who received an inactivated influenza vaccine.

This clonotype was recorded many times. The DNA for the CDR3 is TGTGCCAGCAGCTTTCAAACCACAGATACGCAGTATTTT. Protein product: CASSFQTTDTQYF. The rearrangement joins TRBV7-2 to TRBJ2-3; no firm D call. Germline V CDR1 and CDR2: SGHTA, FQGNSA. Trimming left V 3 bases short and J 2 bases short, with 6 bases between. CDR3 length: 13 amino acids. Complete variable domain (other parts from reference TRBV7-2 and TRBJ2-3): GAGVSQSPSNKVTEKGKDVELRCDPISGHTALYWYRQSLGQGLEFLIYFQGNSAPDKSGLPSDRFSAERTGGSVSTLTIQRTQQEDSAVYLCASSFQTTDTQYFGPGTRLTVL.

The CDR3 bases are TGTGCCAGCAGCCGACAACTAACGGTTAGGGGAGGCTTCACAGATACGCAGTATTTT. Protein: CASSRQLTVRGGFTDTQYF. This chain uses TRBV11-2 with TRBJ2-3; possible D gene TRBD2, 6 bases. Trimming shortened V by 5 bases and J by 2 bases, and 26 bases separated the two germline ends. CDR1 is SGHAT, CDR2 FQNNGV, per germline. This CDR3 spans 19 amino acids.

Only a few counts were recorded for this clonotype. CDR3 region: CASSFGLAGSTEAFF. In DNA form, the CDR3 reads TGTGCCAGCAGCTTCGGGCTGGCAGGGAGCACTGAAGCTTTCTTT. The chain is built from TRBV7-2 and TRBJ1-1, with D perhaps matching TRBD1 (5 bases). The CDR3 loop spans 15 amino acids. V lost 3 bases and J lost 4, with 15 bases in between. Germline V gives CDR1 SGHTA, CDR2 FQGNSA.

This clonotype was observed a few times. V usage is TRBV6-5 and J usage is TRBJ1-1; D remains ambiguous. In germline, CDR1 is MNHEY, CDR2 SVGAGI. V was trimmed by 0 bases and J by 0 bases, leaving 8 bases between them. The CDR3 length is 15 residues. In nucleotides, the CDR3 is TGTGCCAGCAGTTACTCGTTGGGTTTGAACACTGAAGCTTTCTTT. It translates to CASSYSLGLNTEAFF.

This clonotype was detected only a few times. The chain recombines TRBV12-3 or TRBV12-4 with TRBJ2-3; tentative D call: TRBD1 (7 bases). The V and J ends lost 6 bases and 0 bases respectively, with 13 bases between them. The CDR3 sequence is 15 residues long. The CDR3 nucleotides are TGTGCCAGCAGCCGGGGGACAGCTAGCACAGATACGCAGTATTTT. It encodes CASSRGTASTDTQYF.

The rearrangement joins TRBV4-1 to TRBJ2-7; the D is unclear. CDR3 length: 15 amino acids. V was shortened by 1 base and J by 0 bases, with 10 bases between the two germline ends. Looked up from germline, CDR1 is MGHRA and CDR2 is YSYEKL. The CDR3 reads CASSQGLQVSYEQYF. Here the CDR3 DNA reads TGCGCCAGCAGCCAAGGGCTTCAGGTCTCCTACGAGCAGTACTTC.

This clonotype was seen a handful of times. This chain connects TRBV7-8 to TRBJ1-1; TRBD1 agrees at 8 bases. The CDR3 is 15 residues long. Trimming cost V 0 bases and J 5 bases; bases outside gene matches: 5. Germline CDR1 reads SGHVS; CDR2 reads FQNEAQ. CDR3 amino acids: CASSLARTGSTEAFF. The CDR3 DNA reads TGTGCCAGCAGCTTAGCTCGGACAGGGAGTACTGAAGCTTTCTTT.

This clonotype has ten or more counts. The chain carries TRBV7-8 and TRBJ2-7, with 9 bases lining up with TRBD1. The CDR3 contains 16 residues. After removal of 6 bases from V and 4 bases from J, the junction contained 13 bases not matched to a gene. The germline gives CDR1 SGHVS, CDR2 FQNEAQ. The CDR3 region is CASSSTGGFRMYEQYF. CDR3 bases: TGTGCCAGCAGTTCAACAGGGGGCTTCAGAATGTACGAGCAGTACTTC.

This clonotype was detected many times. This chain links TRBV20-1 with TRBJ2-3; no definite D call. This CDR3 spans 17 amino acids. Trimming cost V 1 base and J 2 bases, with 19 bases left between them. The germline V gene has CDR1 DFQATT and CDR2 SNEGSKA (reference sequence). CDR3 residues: CSARASGEDPYTDTQYF. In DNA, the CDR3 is TGCAGTGCTAGAGCTAGTGGAGAAGACCCCTACACAGATACGCAGTATTTT.

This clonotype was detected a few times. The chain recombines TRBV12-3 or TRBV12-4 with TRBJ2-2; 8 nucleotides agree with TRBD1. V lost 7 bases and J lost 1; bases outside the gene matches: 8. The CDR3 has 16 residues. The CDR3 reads CASNPGQGLNTGELFF. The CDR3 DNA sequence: TGTGCCAGCAACCCAGGACAGGGACTGAACACCGGGGAGCTGTTTTTT.

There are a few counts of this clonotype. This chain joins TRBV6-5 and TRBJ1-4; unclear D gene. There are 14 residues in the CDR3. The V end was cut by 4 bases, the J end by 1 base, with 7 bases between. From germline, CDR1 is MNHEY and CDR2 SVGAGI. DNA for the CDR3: TGTGCCAGCAGTTTCACAAAAACTAATGAAAAACTGTTTTTT. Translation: CASSFTKTNEKLFF.

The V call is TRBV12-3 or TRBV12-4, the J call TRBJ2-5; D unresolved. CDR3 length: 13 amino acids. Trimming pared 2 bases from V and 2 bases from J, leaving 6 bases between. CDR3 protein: CASSLLGQETQYF. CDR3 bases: TGTGCCAGCAGTTTACTGGGGCAAGAGACCCAGTACTTC.

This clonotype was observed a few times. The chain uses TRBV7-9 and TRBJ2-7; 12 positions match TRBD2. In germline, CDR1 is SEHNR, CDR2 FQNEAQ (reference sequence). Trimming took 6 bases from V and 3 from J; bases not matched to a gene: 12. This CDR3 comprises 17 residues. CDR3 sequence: CASSSTSGSRPVYEQYF. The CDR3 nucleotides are TGTGCCAGCAGTTCGACTAGCGGGAGCCGCCCCGTCTACGAGCAGTACTTC.

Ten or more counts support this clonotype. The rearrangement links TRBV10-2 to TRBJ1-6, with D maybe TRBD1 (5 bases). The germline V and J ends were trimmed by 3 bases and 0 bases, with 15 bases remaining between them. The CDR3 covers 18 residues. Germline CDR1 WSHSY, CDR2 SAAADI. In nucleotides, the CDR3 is TGCGCCAGCAGTGACCAATTGGGGCTGAGCTCCTATAATTCACCCCTCCACTTT. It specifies CASSDQLGLSSYNSPLHF.

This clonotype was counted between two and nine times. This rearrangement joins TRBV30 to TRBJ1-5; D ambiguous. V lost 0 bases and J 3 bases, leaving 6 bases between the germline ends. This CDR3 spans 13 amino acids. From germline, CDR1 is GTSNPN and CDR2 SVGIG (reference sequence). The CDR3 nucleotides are TGTGCCTGGAGTGTGGGCTTCAATCAGCCCCAGCATTTT. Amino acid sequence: CAWSVGFNQPQHF.

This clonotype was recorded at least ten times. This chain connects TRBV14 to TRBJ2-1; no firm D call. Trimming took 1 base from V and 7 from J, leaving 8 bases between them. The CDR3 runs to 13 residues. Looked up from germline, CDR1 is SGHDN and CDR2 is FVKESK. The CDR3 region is CASSQVPGNEQFF. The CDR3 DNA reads TGTGCCAGCAGCCAAGTACCTGGGAATGAGCAGTTCTTC.

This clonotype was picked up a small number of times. The CDR3 region is CASSLTGVFQNEQYF. The CDR3 nucleotides are TGTGCCAGCAGCCTCACAGGGGTGTTCCAAAACGAGCAGTACTTC. This chain joins TRBV7-9 and TRBJ2-7; 7 nucleotides align to TRBD1. CDR3 length equals 15 residues. Trimming took 5 bases from V and 5 from J; bases not matched to a gene: 12. Germline assignment: CDR1 SEHNR and CDR2 FQNEAQ (reference sequence).

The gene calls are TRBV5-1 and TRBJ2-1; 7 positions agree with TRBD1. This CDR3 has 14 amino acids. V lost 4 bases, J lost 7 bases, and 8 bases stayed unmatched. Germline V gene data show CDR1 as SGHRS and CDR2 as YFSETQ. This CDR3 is CASSPGQVLNEQFF. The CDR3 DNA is TGCGCCAGCAGCCCAGGACAGGTATTGAATGAGCAGTTCTTC.

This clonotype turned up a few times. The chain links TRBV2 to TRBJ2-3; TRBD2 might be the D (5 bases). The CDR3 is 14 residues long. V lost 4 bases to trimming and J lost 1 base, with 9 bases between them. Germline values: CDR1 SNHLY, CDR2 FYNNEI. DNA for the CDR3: TGTGCCAGCAGTGTAAGCGGTCGCACAGATACGCAGTATTTT. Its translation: CASSVSGRTDTQYF.

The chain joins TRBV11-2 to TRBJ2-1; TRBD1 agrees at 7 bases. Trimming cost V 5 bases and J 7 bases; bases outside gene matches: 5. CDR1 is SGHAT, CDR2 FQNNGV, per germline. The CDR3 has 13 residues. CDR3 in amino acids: CASSPDRVNEQFF. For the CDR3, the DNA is TGTGCCAGCAGCCCCGACAGGGTGAATGAGCAGTTCTTC. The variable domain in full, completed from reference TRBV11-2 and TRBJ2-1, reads EAGVAQSPRYKIIEKRQSVAFWCNPISGHATLYWYQQILGQGPKLLIQFQNNGVVDDSQLPKDRFSAERLKGVDSTLKIQPAKLEDSAVYLCASSPDRVNEQFFGPGTRLTVL.

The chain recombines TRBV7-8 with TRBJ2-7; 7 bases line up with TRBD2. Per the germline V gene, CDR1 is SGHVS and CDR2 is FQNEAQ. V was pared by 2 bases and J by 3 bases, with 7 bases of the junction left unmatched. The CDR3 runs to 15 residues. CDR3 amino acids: CASSLLFPGGYEQYF. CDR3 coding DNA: TGTGCCAGCAGCTTACTCTTCCCGGGAGGCTACGAGCAGTACTTC.